The 27 T cell receptor beta chains presented below share a single source sample, sequenced in a study of blood T cell repertoires in COVID-19. Generated by immunoSEQ multiplex PCR, the TCRdb table keeps only in-frame clones and is missing some. The repertoire holds 200,000 or so clones, with roughly 90% as singletons. Sequenced input: PBMCs or T cells enriched from blood (not recorded which). The source is a woman aged 40 to 50 with acute COVID-19.

This chain joins TRBV7-3 and TRBJ1-1; 7 bases align to TRBD1. V lost 5 bases to trimming and J lost 0 bases; unmatched junction nucleotides: 12. Per the germline V gene, CDR1 is SGHTA and CDR2 is FQGTGA. The CDR3 runs 17 residues. The CDR3 DNA is TGTGCCAGCAGCCCGTCCCGGGACAGTGACTTGAACACTGAAGCTTTCTTT. Amino acids: CASSPSRDSDLNTEAFF.

The V gene is TRBV19, the J gene TRBJ1-2; D is unresolved. Germline CDR1 reads LNHDA; CDR2 reads SQIVND (reference sequence). V was trimmed by 9 bases and J by 8 bases, leaving 10 bases between them. This CDR3 comprises 10 residues. CDR3 loop: CASGSRGYTF. CDR3 in DNA: TGTGCCAGCGGGTCGAGGGGCTACACCTTC.

The chain links TRBV7-2 to TRBJ1-1, with TRBD1 matching over 9 bases. The germline V gene has CDR1 SGHTA and CDR2 FQGNSA. The ends lost 2 bases at V and 7 bases at J; junction bases unmatched: 14. The CDR3 has 17 amino acids. The CDR3 reads CASSLLPLGTGQGEAFF. The CDR3 nucleotides read TGTGCCAGCAGCTTACTTCCTCTCGGGACAGGGCAGGGTGAAGCTTTCTTT.

This chain links TRBV11-2 with TRBJ2-7; the D gene is possibly TRBD1 (6 bases). CDR1 is SGHAT, CDR2 FQNNGV, per germline. Trimming left V 5 bases short and J 6 bases short, with 14 bases between. The CDR3 has 13 amino acids. CDR3 sequence: CASSENRELEQYV. The CDR3 DNA reads as TGTGCCAGCAGCGAGAACAGGGAGCTCGAGCAGTACGTC.

The V call is TRBV29-1, the J call TRBJ1-4, with D possibly TRBD1 on 6 matching bases. Germline-derived CDR1 and CDR2 are SQVTM and ANQGSEA. The length of the CDR3 is 13 residues. CDR3 nucleotide sequence: TGCAGTGCACAGGGAGGGAATGGGGAAAAACTGTTTTTT. It encodes CSAQGGNGEKLFF.

In this sample, this clone turned up a few times. In the same sample, other DNA sequences code for this CDR3. The chain uses TRBV20-1 and TRBJ1-2; 7 bases are a match to TRBD1. The trim removed 3 bases at V and 8 bases at J, leaving 3 bases unmatched. The V gene's germline CDR1 is DFQATT and CDR2 SNEGSKA (reference sequence). This CDR3 is built from 11 residues. CDR3 in DNA: TGCAGTGCTAGTCGACAGGGCGGCTACACCTTC. Translated, it gives CSASRQGGYTF.

CDR3 protein: CASSLAGSTAPYF. CDR3 DNA: TGTGCCAGCAGCTTAGCCGGGTCGACAGCCCCGTACTTC. The chain joins TRBV7-2 to TRBJ2-4; D perhaps matches TRBD1 (5 bases). The CDR3 extends over 13 amino acids. The germline V gene encodes CDR1 SGHTA and CDR2 FQGNSA. V lost 0 bases to trimming and J lost 15 bases, with 15 bases between them.

The chain uses TRBV19 and TRBJ1-1, with D possibly TRBD1 on 6 matching bases. The CDR3 loop spans 16 amino acids. Trimming pared 6 bases from V and 10 bases from J, leaving 27 bases between. CDR1 LNHDA and CDR2 SQIVND come from the germline V gene (reference sequence). The DNA of the CDR3 is TGTGCCAGTAGGATGGTACAGGGAGCCCTCGGAAAGGGAGCTTTCTTT. This sequence encodes CASRMVQGALGKGAFF.

Only one count was recorded for this clone. The chain joins TRBV7-2 to TRBJ1-2, with a weak D call TRBD1 (5 bases). Germline-derived CDR1 and CDR2 are SGHTA and FQGNSA. The CDR3 loop spans 15 amino acids. Trimming left V 1 base short and J 4 bases short, with 13 bases between. The CDR3 region has the DNA TGTGCCAGCAGCTTAGGGCAGGGAGGTGGCTATGGCTACACCTTC. Protein sequence: CASSLGQGGGYGYTF.

Of note for this clone: Within the sample, other DNA sequences also encode this same CDR3. This sequence joins TRBV27 and TRBJ1-1, with D perhaps matching TRBD1 (5 bases). The V gene's germline CDR1 is MNHEY and CDR2 SMNVEV (reference sequence). The CDR3 is made up of 13 amino acids. Deletions cut 3 bases from V and 2 bases from J, with 7 bases between. The CDR3 DNA follows: TGTGCCAGCAGTTTTGACAGTAACACTGAAGCTTTCTTT. It codes for CASSFDSNTEAFF.

In its sample, this clone was seen once. The chain carries TRBV10-1 and TRBJ2-2; 9 nucleotides match TRBD1. J lost 7 bases, V lost 6 bases, and 9 bases had no gene match. CDR1 and CDR2 (germline): WNHNN, SYGVQD (reference sequence). The CDR3 has 15 amino acids. The CDR3 DNA reads TGCGCCAGCAGCCACGGACAGGGGAGTCTCGGGGAGCTGTTTTTT. This translates into CASSHGQGSLGELFF.

V and J are TRBV5-1 and TRBJ2-3; D might be TRBD2 (5 bases). Trimming pared 7 bases from V and 0 bases from J, leaving 15 bases between. The length of the CDR3 is 15 residues. Germline CDR1 is SGHRS and CDR2 is YFSETQ. CDR3 in DNA: TGCGCCAGCGCAGGAGGTGGCCGAAGCACAGATACGCAGTATTTT. Translated, it gives CASAGGGRSTDTQYF.

V usage is TRBV4-3 and J usage is TRBJ1-1; 7 nucleotides align to TRBD1. V dropped 4 bases and J dropped 1; count of bases not matched to a gene: 12. The CDR3 is 17 residues long. The germline V gene has CDR1 LGHNA and CDR2 YSLEER. The DNA for the CDR3 is TGCGCCAGCAGCCCCTCCGGAGGGGGCGCAGGGAACACTGAAGCTTTCTTT. As protein: CASSPSGGGAGNTEAFF.

The J gene is TRBJ2-5, the V gene TRBV24-1; D remains unclear. Trimming took off 2 bases at V and 2 bases at J, with 8 bases between the two ends. Germline V gene lookup returns CDR1 KGHDR and CDR2 SFDVKD. The CDR3 runs 14 residues. As DNA, the CDR3 is TGTGCCACCAGTGATTCGTCGCGGCAAGAGACCCAGTACTTC. This gives the protein CATSDSSRQETQYF.

The gene calls are TRBV11-2 and TRBJ2-5, with 8 bases aligning to TRBD2. CDR1 is SGHAT, CDR2 FQNNGV, per germline. With 2 bases clipped from V and 3 bases from J, the junction kept 2 bases outside the gene matches. The CDR3 has 14 residues. In DNA form, the CDR3 reads TGTGCCAGCAGCTTATGGCGGGGGGAAGAGACCCAGTACTTC. Encoded protein: CASSLWRGEETQYF.

The chain carries TRBV7-2 and TRBJ2-7; TRBD1 matches at 9 bases. CDR3 length: 15 residues. Unmatched junction bases numbered 8, after V lost 5 bases and J lost 3 bases. CDR1 is SGHTA and CDR2 is FQGNSA in the germline V gene. The CDR3 reads CASSTSGTGLYEQYF. The CDR3 region has the DNA TGTGCCAGCAGCACCTCCGGGACAGGGCTCTACGAGCAGTACTTC.

About this clone itself: One end of the junction varies from germline; a read error may be responsible. V usage is TRBV13 and J usage is TRBJ1-1; 8 positions match TRBD1. CDR3 length: 15 amino acids. The germline gives CDR1 PRHDT, CDR2 FYEKMQ (reference sequence). The chain's CDR3 is CASSVGGQDSTEAFF. CDR3 coding DNA: TGTGCCAGCAGCGTAGGGGGACAGGATAGCACTGAAGCTTTCTTT.

The chain couples TRBV5-4 to TRBJ1-4; D not certain. This CDR3 spans 15 amino acids. Trimming cost V 0 bases and J 8 bases, with 14 bases left between them. Germline lookup yields CDR1 SGHNT and CDR2 YYREEE (reference sequence). The CDR3 DNA follows: TGTGCCAGCAGCTTGGAAATGACTGGCCCGGAAAAACTGTTTTTT. Protein product: CASSLEMTGPEKLFF.

Comments on this clone: Other DNA sequences in this sample translate to the same CDR3. The chain combines TRBV7-2 with TRBJ1-5, with unresolved D. V was clipped by 1 base and J by 1 base, with 8 bases between them. CDR3 length equals 15 residues. The germline V gene has CDR1 SGHTA and CDR2 FQGNSA. CDR3 sequence reads: CASSLVSGSNQPQHF. CDR3 nucleotide sequence: TGTGCCAGCAGCTTAGTATCCGGGAGCAATCAGCCCCAGCATTTT.

V and J are TRBV19 and TRBJ1-2; D uncertain. Trimming removed 1 base at V and 1 base at J, with 10 bases between. Germline V gene data show CDR1 as LNHDA and CDR2 as SQIVND (reference sequence). This CDR3 is 15 amino acids long. The CDR3 spells CASSIAATNNYGYTF. The CDR3 region has the DNA TGTGCCAGTAGTATAGCGGCCACTAATAACTATGGCTACACCTTC.

This chain joins TRBV21-1 and TRBJ1-2; TRBD1, as called in the table, went unchecked against the DNA. TRBV21-1 is given as a pseudogene. The CDR3 length is 19 residues. The CDR3: CANSKAIGTALTFGIGYTF. CDR3 nucleotide sequence: TGTGCCAACAGCAAAGCGATAGGGACAGCGTTAACTTTCGGAATTGGCTACACCTTC.

V usage is TRBV5-1 and J usage is TRBJ1-1; a possible D gene is TRBD1 (5 bases). Per the germline V gene, CDR1 is SGHRS and CDR2 is YFSETQ. V lost 4 bases, J lost 8 bases, and 15 bases lay in between. This CDR3 has 13 amino acids. This CDR3 is CASSIGTQGEAFF. CDR3 DNA sequence: TGCGCCAGCAGCATCGGCACCCAGGGAGAAGCTTTCTTT.

The chain is built from TRBV5-6 and TRBJ2-2, with D possibly TRBD1 on 5 matching bases. The germline V gene encodes CDR1 SGHDT and CDR2 YYEEEE. Trimming cost V 7 bases and J 3 bases, with 16 bases left between them. This CDR3 has 15 amino acids. This chain's CDR3 is CASRFWGPHTGELFF. The DNA of the CDR3 is TGTGCCAGCCGGTTTTGGGGCCCTCACACCGGGGAGCTGTTTTTT.

This chain joins TRBV11-2 and TRBJ2-1; 11 positions match TRBD1. V trimming: 2 bases; J trimming: 5 bases; junction bases outside the gene matches: 8. The CDR3 has 17 amino acids. Germline V lookup: CDR1 SGHAT, CDR2 FQNNGV. The CDR3 bases are TGTGCCAGCAGCTTACGTCTTCCGGGACAGGGGGACAATGAGCAGTTCTTC. Its protein product is CASSLRLPGQGDNEQFF.

This chain uses TRBV2 with TRBJ1-1, with D unresolved. V dropped 5 bases and J dropped 1 base, with 11 bases sitting between them. Germline loops: CDR1 SNHLY, CDR2 FYNNEI. This CDR3 comprises 14 residues. The CDR3 nucleotides are TGTGCCAGCAGTTCTACAGATAAGAACACTGAAGCTTTCTTT. Amino acid sequence: CASSSTDKNTEAFF.

This clone was found many times. The chain combines TRBV19 with TRBJ1-1; 9 nucleotides align to TRBD1. With V trimmed by 4 bases and J by 0 bases, 6 bases remained unmatched. The CDR3 spans 16 residues. Germline V lookup: CDR1 LNHDA, CDR2 SQIVND (reference sequence). The CDR3 DNA sequence: TGTGCCAGTAGTAACCCGACAGGGGGAATGAACACTGAAGCTTTCTTT. The encoded protein is CASSNPTGGMNTEAFF.

The rearrangement joins TRBV10-3 to TRBJ1-2; no clear D gene. Trimming took off 4 bases at V and 4 bases at J, with 7 bases between the two ends. Germline loops: CDR1 ENHRY, CDR2 SYGVKD. The CDR3 loop spans 12 amino acids. CDR3 sequence (DNA): TGTGCCATCAGTGCCCGAGGCTATGGCTACACCTTC. This translates into CAISARGYGYTF.